Below are 8 T cell receptor beta chains sequenced from a single sample in a study of cytomegalovirus exposure and HLA in healthy donors. The study ran its PCR with 60 Vbeta and 13 Jbeta primers. Using immunoSEQ multiplex PCR, the repertoire was profiled, and TCRdb retains in-frame clones only, with some absent. The sample yields approximately 220,000 clones, 82% seen once. Material: PBMCs. The source of these receptors is a man aged 35 to 55 in good health and CMV-seropositive.

The chain carries TRBV5-6 and TRBJ2-1; D perhaps matches TRBD1 (5 bases). Germline V gene lookup returns CDR1 SGHDT and CDR2 YYEEEE. The V gene lost 0 bases and the J gene lost 3 bases, with 13 bases spanning the gap. This CDR3 has 16 residues. The DNA for the CDR3 is TGTGCCAGCAGCTTGGAGGGGTACAGCCGCTACAATGAGCAGTTCTTC. Its protein product is CASSLEGYSRYNEQFF.

The V call is TRBV7-9, the J call TRBJ2-7; TRBD2 agrees at 13 bases. Trimming at V came to 5 bases and at J to 6 bases, leaving 4 bases not matched to a gene. CDR3 length: 14 amino acids. Germline CDR1 and CDR2: SEHNR and FQNEAQ (reference sequence). The CDR3 here is CASSGGLAGFEQYF. The CDR3 DNA reads TGTGCCAGCAGCGGGGGACTAGCGGGATTCGAGCAGTACTTC. Supplemented by reference TRBV7-9 and TRBJ2-7, the full variable domain reads DTGVSQNPRHKITKRGQNVTFRCDPISEHNRLYWYRQTLGQGPEFLTYFQNEAQLEKSRLLSDRFSAERPKGSFSTLEIQRTEQGDSAMYLCASSGGLAGFEQYFGPGTRLTVT.

The chain links TRBV5-1 to TRBJ2-7; 8 bases align to TRBD1. The CDR3 length is 14 residues. Germline CDR1 SGHRS, CDR2 YFSETQ. With 0 bases clipped from V and 2 bases from J, the junction kept 1 base outside the gene matches. The CDR3: CASSLAGGPYEQYF. CDR3 nucleotide sequence: TGCGCCAGCAGCTTGGCAGGGGGCCCCTACGAGCAGTACTTC. Full variable domain (outside the CDR3, taken from reference TRBV5-1 and TRBJ2-7): KAGVTQTPRYLIKTRGQQVTLSCSPISGHRSVSWYQQTPGQGLQFLFEYFSETQRNKGNFPGRFSGRQFSNSRSEMNVSTLELGDSALYLCASSLAGGPYEQYFGPGTRLTVT.

This clone occurred a few times. The chain links TRBV27 to TRBJ2-2, with 9 bases matching TRBD1. The germline CDR1 and CDR2 sequences are MNHEY and SMNVEV (reference sequence). The CDR3 spans 15 residues. V lost 5 bases, J lost 6 bases, and 7 bases stayed unmatched. The CDR3 DNA sequence: TGTGCCAGCAGTACACAGGGGGCGCTCCCCGGGGAGCTGTTTTTT. As protein: CASSTQGALPGELFF.

This clone was observed a few times. The DNA for the CDR3 is TGTGCCACCAGCAGAGAGGACAGTCGAAGGGAAAAACTGTTTTTT. Translated, it gives CATSREDSRREKLFF. The rearrangement uses TRBV15 and TRBJ1-4, with D possibly being TRBD1 (6 bases). Germline values: CDR1 LNHNV, CDR2 YYDKDF (reference sequence). V dropped 0 bases and J dropped 8 bases, with 13 bases sitting between them. The CDR3 runs 15 residues.

In nucleotides, the CDR3 is TGTGCCAGCAGCCGGAATCCAGGGAATACAGGGGCCAACGTCCTGACTTTC. This encodes CASSRNPGNTGANVLTF. V is TRBV4-2 and J is TRBJ2-6; D is possibly TRBD1 (5 bases). This CDR3 has 17 residues. Germline V gene lookup returns CDR1 LGHNA and CDR2 YNFKEQ. V was trimmed by 4 bases and J by 4 bases, leaving 17 bases between them.

The CDR3 DNA reads TGTGCCACCAGCAGACAACCTACAGGGCCCCGCACTGAAGCTTTCTTT. It yields the protein CATSRQPTGPRTEAFF. The chain uses TRBV15 and TRBJ1-1, with a tentative D call TRBD1 (6 bases). V lost 2 bases and J lost 4, with 17 bases in between. Germline assignment: CDR1 LNHNV and CDR2 YYDKDF (reference sequence). The CDR3 sequence is 16 residues long.

Only one count was recorded for this clone. The rearrangement uses TRBV5-6 and TRBJ2-3; 8 positions match TRBD2. CDR3 length: 14 amino acids. CDR1 SGHDT and CDR2 YYEEEE come from the germline V gene. J gave up 1 base and V 4 bases, and 2 bases lay outside the gene matches. CDR3 sequence reads: CASSLAGRTDTQYF. The CDR3 nucleotides are TGTGCCAGCAGCCTAGCGGGTCGCACAGATACGCAGTATTTT.